This TCR beta chain was recorded in a study of blood T cell repertoires in COVID-19. Across the whole study: Donors in the United States, Italy and Spain gave samples during acute or convalescent COVID-19. T cells, B-cell-depleted T cells, or PBMCs provided the cDNA or gDNA that served as material.

As handled by the study authors: Reference gene primer amplification yielded estimated nucleated cell counts. The method was immunoSEQ multiplex PCR; TCRdb's version includes in-frame clones alone and lacks a portion of them. D and trimming were read from the DNA, whereas the V and J calls and clone size are those reported in that table. Among around 67,000 clones listed, around 87% were seen once. J was trimmed by 3 bases and V by 3 bases; bases with no gene match: 16. The CDR3 is 19 amino acids. CDR1 SGDLS and CDR2 YYNGEE come from the germline V gene. The TCR sequence derives from a man aged 45-65 years with active COVID-19. Sequenced: peripheral blood. This sequence joins TRBV9 and TRBJ1-1; 11 nucleotides agree with TRBD1. CDR3 DNA sequence: TGTGCCAGCAGCGGGCACCATGGACAGGGGGCGATTGACTACACTGAAGCTTTCTTT. Amino acid sequence: CASSGHHGQGAIDYTEAFF.